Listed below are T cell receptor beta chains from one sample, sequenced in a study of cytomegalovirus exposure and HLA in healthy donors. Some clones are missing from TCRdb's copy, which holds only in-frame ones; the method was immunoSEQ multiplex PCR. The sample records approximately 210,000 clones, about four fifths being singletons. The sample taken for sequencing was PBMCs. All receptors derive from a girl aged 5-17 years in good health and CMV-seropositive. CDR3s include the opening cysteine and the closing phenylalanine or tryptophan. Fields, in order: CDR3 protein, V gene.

cdr3_aa: CASSPGIPGDEQYF; v_call: TRBV7-9
cdr3_aa: CASSLGRGTSGVYEQYF; v_call: TRBV7-2
cdr3_aa: CASAEGSTDTQYF; v_call: TRBV11-3
cdr3_aa: CASSFPLAGGPNFADTQYF; v_call: TRBV11-2
cdr3_aa: CASREVAGTYEQYF; v_call: TRBV6-5
cdr3_aa: CASSFPGQGSPFYGYTF; v_call: TRBV7-8
cdr3_aa: CASSSRLAGGNEQFF; v_call: TRBV7-6
cdr3_aa: CASSKDRVGGYTF; v_call: TRBV4-1
cdr3_aa: CASSQVAGGGEQYF; v_call: TRBV14
cdr3_aa: CASRATSGGLTDTQYF; v_call: TRBV5-1
cdr3_aa: CASSDYEWQYF; v_call: TRBV6-6
cdr3_aa: CSARTSLLAKNIQYF; v_call: TRBV29-1
cdr3_aa: CASSPTGQGTGELFF; v_call: TRBV7-6
cdr3_aa: CASSVGLAGQNEQFF; v_call: TRBV9
cdr3_aa: CASSQDGPGLTYEQYF; v_call: TRBV4-1
cdr3_aa: CASSPQRGAYEQYF; v_call: TRBV7-2
cdr3_aa: CASRGQGNSPLHF; v_call: TRBV6-4
cdr3_aa: CASTPGQGFPEAFF; v_call: TRBV5-1
cdr3_aa: CASRTSVAGYNEQFF; v_call: TRBV4-3
cdr3_aa: CASSVSHGGSGNTIYF; v_call: TRBV9
cdr3_aa: CSVVYRYSYEQYF; v_call: TRBV29-1
cdr3_aa: CAISPGGDEKLFF; v_call: TRBV10-3
cdr3_aa: CASSLAKRGGLETQYF; v_call: TRBV5-4
cdr3_aa: CASSTLLAGGNQPQHF; v_call: TRBV19
cdr3_aa: CASSPWTSGGWWNEQFF; v_call: TRBV27
cdr3_aa: CASSRGLAGVSTDTQYF; v_call: TRBV11-3
cdr3_aa: CASSHPAGRAISPLHF; v_call: TRBV11-3
cdr3_aa: CASHPSHSRPYEQYF; v_call: TRBV2
cdr3_aa: CASSPDRETNYGYTF; v_call: TRBV4-2
cdr3_aa: CASSLGGGNAGELFF; v_call: TRBV5-4
cdr3_aa: CASSPRTGSYEQYF; v_call: TRBV9
cdr3_aa: CASSMGGRDYEQYF; v_call: TRBV5-1
cdr3_aa: CASSPFRDTAYEQYF; v_call: TRBV7-2